The rows below give T cell receptor beta chains drawn from one sample of a study of cytomegalovirus exposure and HLA in healthy donors. TCRdb's copy holds only in-frame clones and misses some; the assay was immunoSEQ multiplex PCR. The table lists 95,000 to 150,000 clones, 73% of them singletons, with approximately 4.8% in the top ten. Sequenced sample: PBMCs. The receptors originated from a man aged 55 to 70 in good health and CMV-seropositive. Each CDR3 is given with its conserved first and last residue. The order of the fields is J gene, CDR3 length, V gene, D gene, clone size, CDR3 DNA, CDR3 protein. The D gene is left open where the match is weak. Size tells how often a clone was seen (once, few, many) or the class of an expanded clone, and some rows leave it out.

j_call: TRBJ2-7
cdr3_length: 12
v_call: TRBV11-3
d_call: .
clone_size: .
cdr3_nt: TGTGCCAGCAGCTCCCCGACCGGGGAGCAGTACTTC
cdr3_aa: CASSSPTGEQYF

j_call: TRBJ1-2
cdr3_length: 17
v_call: TRBV10-3
d_call: TRBD1
clone_size: .
cdr3_nt: TGTGCCATCAAGGCGGGACAGGGGGAGAAAACCGTCTATGGCTACACCTTC
cdr3_aa: CAIKAGQGEKTVYGYTF

j_call: TRBJ1-1
cdr3_length: 13
v_call: TRBV7-3
d_call: TRBD1
clone_size: .
cdr3_nt: TGTGCCAGCAGTCCGGGACAGGGGACATCGGCTTTCTTT
cdr3_aa: CASSPGQGTSAFF

j_call: TRBJ1-1
cdr3_length: 15
v_call: TRBV6-5
d_call: TRBD1
clone_size: .
cdr3_nt: TGTGTCAGCAGACCACACAGGGGCGTGAACACTGAAGCTTTCTTT
cdr3_aa: CVSRPHRGVNTEAFF

j_call: TRBJ2-5
cdr3_length: 14
v_call: TRBV29-1
d_call: TRBD2
clone_size: .
cdr3_nt: TGCAGCGTCGCTAGCGGGGGGGCCCGAGAGACCCAGTACTTC
cdr3_aa: CSVASGGARETQYF

j_call: TRBJ2-1
cdr3_length: 15
v_call: TRBV2
d_call: TRBD2
clone_size: .
cdr3_nt: TGTGCCAGCAGTGTTGAGCGGGGGGTCCACAATGAGCAGTTCTTC
cdr3_aa: CASSVERGVHNEQFF

j_call: TRBJ1-1
cdr3_length: 14
v_call: TRBV9
d_call: .
clone_size: .
cdr3_nt: TGTGCCAGCAGCGCACAGGTCTGGAACACTGAAGCTTTCTTT
cdr3_aa: CASSAQVWNTEAFF

j_call: TRBJ2-3
cdr3_length: 15
v_call: TRBV19
d_call: TRBD1
clone_size: .
cdr3_nt: TGTGCCAGTGGCTTACAGGGGGCGCGGACAGATACGCAGTATTTT
cdr3_aa: CASGLQGARTDTQYF

j_call: TRBJ2-7
cdr3_length: 14
v_call: TRBV25-1
d_call: TRBD2
clone_size: .
cdr3_nt: TGTGCCAGCAGTGAATTTTCAGGGAGGGACGAGCAGTACTTC
cdr3_aa: CASSEFSGRDEQYF

j_call: TRBJ2-1
cdr3_length: 15
v_call: TRBV5-1
d_call: .
clone_size: .
cdr3_nt: TGCGCCAGCAGCTTGGGGGGGGGCGTAAACAATGAGCAGTTCTTC
cdr3_aa: CASSLGGGVNNEQFF

j_call: TRBJ1-2
cdr3_length: 12
v_call: TRBV27
d_call: .
clone_size: few
cdr3_nt: TGTGCCAGCAGTAGCTCAGGCTATGGCTACACCTTC
cdr3_aa: CASSSSGYGYTF

j_call: TRBJ1-6
cdr3_length: 16
v_call: TRBV7-3
d_call: .
clone_size: .
cdr3_nt: TGTGCCAGCACCTTAAAAGGCCAGGGAGGGCGGTCACCCCTCCACTTT
cdr3_aa: CASTLKGQGGRSPLHF

j_call: TRBJ1-1
cdr3_length: 14
v_call: TRBV19
d_call: TRBD1
clone_size: .
cdr3_nt: TGTGCCAGTAGGGACAGGGGGCGTCGCACTGAAGCTTTCTTT
cdr3_aa: CASRDRGRRTEAFF

j_call: TRBJ2-1
cdr3_length: 14
v_call: TRBV30
d_call: .
clone_size: .
cdr3_nt: TGTGCCTGGACAGCGGGTGGAACCTACAATGAGCAGTTCTTC
cdr3_aa: CAWTAGGTYNEQFF

j_call: TRBJ2-5
cdr3_length: 13
v_call: TRBV6-6
d_call: .
clone_size: once
cdr3_nt: TGTGCCAGCAGTTGGCAGAATTCGGAGACCCAGTACTTC
cdr3_aa: CASSWQNSETQYF

j_call: TRBJ1-5
cdr3_length: 15
v_call: TRBV30
d_call: TRBD1
clone_size: few
cdr3_nt: TGTGCCTGGAGTGTCGGGACAGGAGGCAATCAGCCCCAGCATTTT
cdr3_aa: CAWSVGTGGNQPQHF

j_call: TRBJ2-1
cdr3_length: 17
v_call: TRBV30
d_call: .
clone_size: .
cdr3_nt: TGTGCCTGGAGTGCGCCATATGGCAGGGGGAGGTACAATGAGCAGTTCTTC
cdr3_aa: CAWSAPYGRGRYNEQFF

j_call: TRBJ1-4
cdr3_length: 15
v_call: TRBV4-1
d_call: .
clone_size: .
cdr3_nt: TGCGCCAGCAGCCGGGATCAGACAGATAATGAAAAACTGTTTTTT
cdr3_aa: CASSRDQTDNEKLFF

j_call: TRBJ2-2
cdr3_length: 12
v_call: TRBV29-1
d_call: .
clone_size: .
cdr3_nt: TGCAGCGTTGGGCCGAACACCGGGGAGCTGTTTTTT
cdr3_aa: CSVGPNTGELFF

j_call: TRBJ2-3
cdr3_length: 12
v_call: TRBV6-4
d_call: .
clone_size: few
cdr3_nt: TGTGCCAGCAGGAGACAGACAGATACGCAGTATTTT
cdr3_aa: CASRRQTDTQYF

j_call: TRBJ2-7
cdr3_length: 12
v_call: TRBV6-5
d_call: TRBD2
clone_size: .
cdr3_nt: TGTGCCAGCAGACTGGCGGGGGGCGAGCAGTACTTC
cdr3_aa: CASRLAGGEQYF

j_call: TRBJ2-1
cdr3_length: 13
v_call: TRBV2
d_call: TRBD1
clone_size: .
cdr3_nt: TGTGCCAGCAGTGTACACAGGGGGGTCGAGCAGTTCTTC
cdr3_aa: CASSVHRGVEQFF

j_call: TRBJ1-1
cdr3_length: 12
v_call: TRBV6-5
d_call: TRBD1
clone_size: .
cdr3_nt: TGTGCCAGCAGTTACCAGGGGGCGGAAGCTTTCTTT
cdr3_aa: CASSYQGAEAFF

j_call: TRBJ1-2
cdr3_length: 12
v_call: TRBV11-2
d_call: .
clone_size: .
cdr3_nt: TGTGCCAGCAGCCATAGAAACTATGGCTACACCTTC
cdr3_aa: CASSHRNYGYTF

j_call: TRBJ1-2
cdr3_length: 12
v_call: TRBV30
d_call: .
clone_size: few
cdr3_nt: TGTGCCTGGAGCCGACAGGACGGTGGCTACACCTTC
cdr3_aa: CAWSRQDGGYTF

j_call: TRBJ2-3
cdr3_length: 12
v_call: TRBV29-1
d_call: .
clone_size: few
cdr3_nt: TGCAGCGTTGCGGAGGACACAGATACGCAGTATTTT
cdr3_aa: CSVAEDTDTQYF

j_call: TRBJ2-5
cdr3_length: 16
v_call: TRBV6-5
d_call: TRBD1
clone_size: .
cdr3_nt: TGTGCCAGCAGTTCCCTCCAGGGGGCCTTCTCAGAGACCCAGTACTTC
cdr3_aa: CASSSLQGAFSETQYF

j_call: TRBJ1-6
cdr3_length: 15
v_call: TRBV7-3
d_call: TRBD1
clone_size: .
cdr3_nt: TGTGCCAGCAGCATCGGGACAGATTCTAATTCACCCCTCCACTTT
cdr3_aa: CASSIGTDSNSPLHF

j_call: TRBJ2-7
cdr3_length: 16
v_call: TRBV14
d_call: .
clone_size: few
cdr3_nt: TGTGCCAGCAGCCAAGATCTTGCAGGGGACCCCTACGAGCAGTACTTC
cdr3_aa: CASSQDLAGDPYEQYF

j_call: TRBJ1-5
cdr3_length: 15
v_call: TRBV5-1
d_call: TRBD1
clone_size: .
cdr3_nt: TGCGCCAGCAGCCCCGGGACAGGGGTGTACCAGCCCCAGCATTTT
cdr3_aa: CASSPGTGVYQPQHF

j_call: TRBJ2-1
cdr3_length: 13
v_call: TRBV19
d_call: .
clone_size: .
cdr3_nt: TGTGCCAGTAGTATGCAGGGGTACAATGAGCAGTTCTTC
cdr3_aa: CASSMQGYNEQFF

j_call: TRBJ1-3
cdr3_length: 15
v_call: TRBV2
d_call: TRBD1
clone_size: .
cdr3_nt: TGTGCCAGCAGTAGGACAGGGTCTGGAGGAAACACCATATATTTT
cdr3_aa: CASSRTGSGGNTIYF

j_call: TRBJ1-2
cdr3_length: 16
v_call: TRBV15
d_call: TRBD1
clone_size: .
cdr3_nt: TGTGCCACCAGCAGACTGAACCTGGGACAGGGGTTTGGCTACACCTTC
cdr3_aa: CATSRLNLGQGFGYTF

j_call: TRBJ2-2
cdr3_length: 15
v_call: TRBV28
d_call: TRBD2
clone_size: .
cdr3_nt: TGTGCCAGCAGTGCTAGCGGGGGGTACACCGGGGAGCTGTTTTTT
cdr3_aa: CASSASGGYTGELFF

j_call: TRBJ2-5
cdr3_length: 13
v_call: TRBV29-1
d_call: TRBD1
clone_size: .
cdr3_nt: TGCAGCGTAAAAGAGACAGGGGTAGAGACCCAGTACTTC
cdr3_aa: CSVKETGVETQYF

j_call: TRBJ1-1
cdr3_length: 16
v_call: TRBV7-9
d_call: .
clone_size: .
cdr3_nt: TGTGCCAGCAGCTCCCTGGGACACAGGGTCGACACTGAAGCTTTCTTT
cdr3_aa: CASSSLGHRVDTEAFF

j_call: TRBJ1-1
cdr3_length: 14
v_call: TRBV6-6
d_call: .
clone_size: .
cdr3_nt: TGTGCCAGCAGCCCCAAGGGAAGGGGCACTGAAGCTTTCTTT
cdr3_aa: CASSPKGRGTEAFF

j_call: TRBJ1-3
cdr3_length: 14
v_call: TRBV7-9
d_call: .
clone_size: .
cdr3_nt: TGTGCCAGCAGCCCGGAGGGTCCTGGAAACACCATATATTTT
cdr3_aa: CASSPEGPGNTIYF

j_call: TRBJ1-1
cdr3_length: 15
v_call: TRBV2
d_call: .
clone_size: .
cdr3_nt: TGTGCCAGCAGTGTTTTACAGTTCCCCACCACTGAAGCTTTCTTT
cdr3_aa: CASSVLQFPTTEAFF

j_call: TRBJ2-5
cdr3_length: 15
v_call: TRBV19
d_call: TRBD1
clone_size: .
cdr3_nt: TGTGCCGCTAGTGTGAGACAGGGGAATGGAGAGACCCAGTACTTC
cdr3_aa: CAASVRQGNGETQYF

j_call: TRBJ1-2
cdr3_length: 14
v_call: TRBV11-2
d_call: .
clone_size: .
cdr3_nt: TGTGCCAGCAGCCCCTGGACAGTAGGCTATGGCTACACCTTC
cdr3_aa: CASSPWTVGYGYTF

j_call: TRBJ2-2
cdr3_length: 15
v_call: TRBV7-9
d_call: .
clone_size: .
cdr3_nt: TGTGCCAGCAGCTTATCGAGCAGGGGCACCGGGGAGCTGTTTTTT
cdr3_aa: CASSLSSRGTGELFF

j_call: TRBJ1-2
cdr3_length: 14
v_call: TRBV19
d_call: .
clone_size: .
cdr3_nt: TGTGCCAGTAGTAGAAGAACCGGGGATATGTGGTACACCTTC
cdr3_aa: CASSRRTGDMWYTF